Presented here are 25 T cell receptor beta chains from one specimen sequenced in a study of early T cells in non-severe SARS-CoV-2 infection. TCRdb passed the 5' RACE reads through MiXCR, listing each CDR3 protein once. The sample shows about 60,000 distinct CDR3 sequences, around 9.3% of them seen only once. Sequencing was performed on whole blood. The source of these receptors is an adult who was a healthcare worker with PCR-confirmed SARS-CoV-2 infection or an uninfected control (not recorded which).

This clonotype was counted only a few times. The rearrangement uses TRBV19 and TRBJ2-6; D is perhaps TRBD1 (6 bases). V dropped 6 bases and J dropped 0 bases, with 15 bases sitting between them. The CDR3 is 17 amino acids. From germline, CDR1 is LNHDA and CDR2 SQIVND (reference sequence). CDR3 coding DNA: TGTGCCAGTAGACCGGGACACGTGAGCTCTGGGGCCAACGTCCTGACTTTC. Its protein is CASRPGHVSSGANVLTF.

This rearrangement joins TRBV7-9 to TRBJ1-2; no firm D call. Germline V gene data show CDR1 as SEHNR and CDR2 as FQNEAQ (reference sequence). This CDR3 has 14 residues. Trimming stripped 5 bases from V and 2 bases from J, with 12 bases between. The CDR3 protein is CASSPDGRNYGYTF. DNA of the CDR3: TGTGCCAGCAGCCCCGATGGACGAAACTATGGCTACACCTTC.

The sample holds a few counts of this clonotype. The chain couples TRBV5-1 to TRBJ2-7; D remains ambiguous. Per the germline V gene, CDR1 is SGHRS and CDR2 is YFSETQ. CDR3 length: 13 amino acids. V lost 0 bases and J 2 bases, leaving 6 bases between the germline ends. CDR3 region: CASSLDFPYEQYF. As DNA, the CDR3 is TGCGCCAGCAGCTTGGATTTCCCCTACGAGCAGTACTTC.

This clonotype ranks as medium-sized (0.01 to 0.1%). CDR3 in DNA: TGTGCCAGCAGCTTAGCCGGGACAGGGGGCAGCGAGCAGTACTTC. Its protein product is CASSLAGTGGSEQYF. The V call is TRBV7-9, the J call TRBJ2-7; 12 bases are shared with TRBD1. Germline V gene data show CDR1 as SEHNR and CDR2 as FQNEAQ (reference sequence). V was pared by 0 bases and J by 6 bases, with 3 bases of the junction left unmatched. The CDR3 covers 15 residues.

The rearrangement uses TRBV29-1 and TRBJ2-2; 13 bases align to TRBD2. Germline V gene sequence: CDR1 SQVTM, CDR2 ANQGSEA. The length of the CDR3 is 17 residues. With V trimmed by 6 bases and J by 0 bases, 7 bases remained unmatched. CDR3 coding DNA: TGCAGCGTCGTCCCGACTAGCGGGAGGCCGAACACCGGGGAGCTGTTTTTT. Protein sequence: CSVVPTSGRPNTGELFF.

This clonotype has ten or more counts. The V call is TRBV28, the J call TRBJ2-7, with 7 positions matching TRBD2. Germline V gives CDR1 MDHEN, CDR2 SYDVKM. The CDR3 contains 15 residues. V dropped 7 bases and J dropped 6; count of bases not matched to a gene: 15. The CDR3 DNA follows: TGTGCCAGCACCCGACTAGCTCGGGAGTTCTCCGAGCAGTACTTC. Translation gives CASTRLAREFSEQYF.

This clonotype was counted only a few times. The chain combines TRBV7-2 with TRBJ2-5; 9 nucleotides agree with TRBD2. Germline V CDR1 and CDR2: SGHTA, FQGNSA. V shed 5 bases and J 4 bases; nucleotides not matched to a gene: 5. The CDR3 sequence is 14 residues long. Here the CDR3 reads CASSPGLARETQYF. The CDR3 DNA reads as TGTGCCAGCAGCCCGGGACTAGCAAGAGAGACCCAGTACTTC.

This clonotype was recorded a few times. The CDR3: CASSAAGRGSYEQYF. The CDR3 nucleotides are TGTGCCAGCAGTGCGGCGGGGAGGGGATCCTACGAGCAGTACTTC. The chain combines TRBV2 with TRBJ2-7, with 7 bases that match TRBD2. This CDR3 spans 15 amino acids. J gave up 1 base and V 4 bases, and 7 bases lay outside the gene matches. CDR1 SNHLY and CDR2 FYNNEI come from the germline V gene.

Many counts were recorded for this clonotype. The V call is TRBV27, the J call TRBJ2-7, with 11 bases aligning to TRBD2. The CDR3 runs 15 residues. Trimming cost V 7 bases and J 1 base; bases outside gene matches: 6. Germline loops: CDR1 MNHEY, CDR2 SMNVEV (reference sequence). CDR3 protein: CASTYIAGGSYEQYF. CDR3 in DNA: TGTGCCAGCACATATATAGCGGGAGGGTCCTACGAGCAGTACTTC.

This clonotype was detected many times. The J gene is TRBJ1-4, the V gene TRBV25-1; D uncertain. The V end was cut by 6 bases, the J end by 7 bases, with 15 bases between. The germline gives CDR1 MGHDK, CDR2 SYGVNS. There are 14 residues in the CDR3. DNA for the CDR3: TGTGCCAGCAGCACGTCAGGACGAAGTGAAAAACTGTTTTTT. Its translation is CASSTSGRSEKLFF.

This clonotype showed up many times. The chain has TRBV29-1 and TRBJ2-1; no reliable D call. V was pared by 3 bases and J by 4 bases, with 10 bases between. Germline values: CDR1 SQVTM, CDR2 ANQGSEA. The length of the CDR3 is 13 residues. This CDR3 is CSVESIRYNEQFF. CDR3 in DNA: TGCAGCGTTGAGTCGATCCGTTACAATGAGCAGTTCTTC.

There are many counts of this clonotype. V gene TRBV27 combines with J gene TRBJ1-2; 10 nucleotides agree with TRBD1. This CDR3 has 16 residues. The V and J ends lost 6 bases and 4 bases, in that order; junction bases with no gene match: 11. CDR1 and CDR2 (germline): MNHEY, SMNVEV (reference sequence). The CDR3 is CASRPEPGQGRYGYTF. The CDR3 DNA is TGTGCCAGCAGACCCGAGCCGGGACAGGGGCGCTATGGCTACACCTTC.

This clonotype was recorded at least ten times. V and J are TRBV5-1 and TRBJ1-1; D perhaps matches TRBD1 (6 bases). This CDR3 has 17 amino acids. Germline-derived CDR1 and CDR2 are SGHRS and YFSETQ. Trimming removed 2 bases at V and 7 bases at J, with 24 bases between. Here the CDR3 reads CASSFNGGQGGRSEAFF. The CDR3 coding sequence is TGCGCCAGCAGCTTTAACGGGGGGCAGGGAGGACGCAGTGAAGCTTTCTTT.

Ten or more counts support this clonotype. This chain joins TRBV5-4 and TRBJ1-5; 8 bases are a match to TRBD1. This CDR3 has 14 amino acids. V trimming: 3 bases; J trimming: 6 bases; junction bases outside the gene matches: 5. Germline V gives CDR1 SGHNT, CDR2 YYREEE (reference sequence). This CDR3 reads CASSSQGAFQPQHF. Written as DNA, the CDR3 is TGTGCCAGCAGCTCTCAGGGGGCGTTTCAGCCCCAGCATTTT.

Ten or more counts support this clonotype. The V gene is TRBV11-1, the J gene TRBJ1-3; 7 bases align to TRBD1. The V gene's germline CDR1 is SGHAT and CDR2 FQDESV (reference sequence). This CDR3 region has 16 residues. V trimming: 4 bases; J trimming: 0 bases; junction bases outside the gene matches: 6. The CDR3 sequence is CASSSGQLSSGNTIYF. The DNA for the CDR3 is TGTGCCAGCAGCTCGGGACAGCTAAGCTCTGGAAACACCATATATTTT.

The V call is TRBV5-4, the J call TRBJ2-4; D perhaps matches TRBD1 (5 bases). The CDR3 has 16 amino acids. Trimming took 0 bases from V and 2 from J, leaving 12 bases between them. Per germline, CDR1 SGHNT and CDR2 YYREEE (reference sequence). CDR3 sequence: CASSLELQAPKNIQYF. The CDR3 DNA follows: TGTGCCAGCAGCTTGGAGCTACAGGCCCCCAAAAACATTCAGTACTTC.

As concerns this clonotype: Lacking the conserved final phenylalanine or tryptophan, this CDR3 likely reflects a read error. The rearrangement uses TRBV20-1 and TRBJ2-7; no clear D gene. V lost 0 bases and J 3 bases, leaving 12 bases between the germline ends. The germline gives CDR1 DFQATT, CDR2 SNEGSKA (reference sequence). The CDR3 runs 14 residues. The CDR3 protein is CSARDPRSFYEQYL. In DNA form, the CDR3 reads TGCAGTGCTAGAGATCCGCGGAGCTTCTACGAGCAGTACCTC.

This clonotype was observed many times. V is TRBV27 and J is TRBJ2-2; no firm D call. Trimming removed 6 bases from V and 4 bases from J, with 6 bases in between. This CDR3 spans 12 amino acids. Germline V CDR1 and CDR2: MNHEY, SMNVEV (reference sequence). This chain's CDR3 is CASSDVTGELFF. Here the CDR3 DNA reads TGTGCCAGCAGCGATGTCACCGGGGAGCTGTTTTTT.

This clonotype was observed many times. V gene TRBV6-2 or TRBV6-3 combines with J gene TRBJ2-5; the D is unclear. The CDR3 is 15 amino acids. Trimming removed 0 bases at V and 4 bases at J, with 12 bases between. Germline-derived CDR1 and CDR2 are MNHEY and SVGEGT. The CDR3: CASSYSMNGRETQYF. CDR3 nucleotide sequence: TGTGCCAGCAGTTACTCGATGAATGGAAGAGAGACCCAGTACTTC.

This clonotype was detected many times. The chain joins TRBV11-3 to TRBJ2-1; D is ambiguous. Trimming pared 3 bases from V and 7 bases from J, leaving 10 bases between. The CDR3 has 13 amino acids. Germline CDR1 is SGHNT and CDR2 is YENEEA. Here the CDR3 DNA reads TGTGCCAGCAGCTTTGGGCCCGGGAATGAGCAGTTCTTC. Protein sequence: CASSFGPGNEQFF.

The chain carries TRBV7-2 and TRBJ2-1; possibly TRBD2 for D (5 bases). This CDR3 has 13 amino acids. Trimming took 1 base from V and 8 from J, leaving 9 bases between them. Germline CDR1 SGHTA, CDR2 FQGNSA. The CDR3 reads CASSLELGHEQFF. The CDR3 DNA reads TGTGCCAGCAGCTTAGAACTAGGCCATGAGCAGTTCTTC.

This clonotype was counted ten times or more. The chain has TRBV14 and TRBJ2-2, with 10 bases identical to TRBD1. Germline V CDR1 and CDR2: SGHDN, FVKESK. V lost 2 bases, J lost 5 bases, and 5 bases stayed unmatched. The CDR3 extends over 16 amino acids. CDR3 sequence reads: CASSQIDRGHTGELFF. DNA of the CDR3: TGTGCCAGCAGCCAAATCGACAGGGGGCATACCGGGGAGCTGTTTTTT.

The chain uses TRBV7-3 and TRBJ2-1; D is perhaps TRBD2 (5 bases). The CDR3 contains 15 residues. Per germline, CDR1 SGHTA and CDR2 FQGTGA. Trimming removed 2 bases at V and 1 base at J, with 9 bases between. The CDR3 here is CASSLEGVSYNEQFF. The CDR3 bases are TGTGCCAGCAGCTTAGAGGGAGTTTCCTACAATGAGCAGTTCTTC.

The rearrangement joins TRBV28 to TRBJ2-2; D may be TRBD2 (5 bases). This CDR3 region has 15 residues. The V gene lost 2 bases and the J gene lost 4 bases, with 11 bases spanning the gap. Per germline, CDR1 MDHEN and CDR2 SYDVKM. Here the CDR3 reads CASSLVDFITGELFF. Here the CDR3 DNA reads TGTGCCAGCAGTTTAGTGGACTTCATCACCGGGGAGCTGTTTTTT.

In DNA form, the CDR3 reads TGTGCCAGCTCACCTCTGGGCAGACCTTTCTCCTACGAGCAGTACTTC. The encoded protein is CASSPLGRPFSYEQYF. The chain combines TRBV18 with TRBJ2-7; the D is unclear. Trimming stripped 3 bases from V and 0 bases from J, with 15 bases between. The CDR3 runs to 16 residues. Germline loops: CDR1 KGHSH, CDR2 LQKENI. Looking up the rest from reference TRBV18 and TRBJ2-7 gives the full variable domain: NAGVMQNPRHLVRRRGQEARLRCSPMKGHSHVYWYRQLPEEGLKFMVYLQKENIIDESGMPKERFSAEFPKEGPSILRIQQVVRGDSAAYFCASSPLGRPFSYEQYFGPGTRLTVT.